This T cell receptor beta chain was found in a study of blood T cell repertoires in COVID-19. Study-wide context: The United States, Italy and Spain provided the acute and convalescent COVID-19 samples.

Under the authors' procedure: Reference gene primer amplification gave nucleated cell count estimates. Repertoires were generated with immunoSEQ multiplex PCR, while TCRdb's copy carries only in-frame clones and drops some. V, J and clone size are taken as reported in that table, and D and trimming were inferred from the DNA itself. The data show about 350,000 clones, approximately 86% seen once. CDR1 and CDR2 (germline): MNHEY, SMNVEV (reference sequence). The V gene lost 8 bases and the J gene lost 2 bases, with 10 bases spanning the gap. CDR3 length equals 13 residues. The TCR sequence derives from a woman aged 55-69 years with COVID-19, enrolled during active disease. The chain has TRBV27 and TRBJ2-1; D remains ambiguous. The specimen was peripheral blood. In DNA, the CDR3 is TGTGCCAGCGCCGTGAGGCCCTACAATGAGCAGTTCTTC. It yields the protein CASAVRPYNEQFF.